The 17 T cell receptor beta chains below come from one sample, sequenced in a study of CD8 T cells in ankylosing spondylitis. The antigens for these receptors are not known. Findings of the study overall: A motif in TCR beta, a set of 8 or 9 highly homologous variants, appeared characteristic of ankylosing spondylitis blood.

TCRdb used MiXCR to reprocess the 5' RACE reads, holding one entry per CDR3 protein. The sample lists roughly 400,000 distinct CDR3 sequences, around 24% occurring once. The sequenced material came from blood, either unsorted or a sorted T cell fraction (not recorded which). Receptor source: a male donor with ankylosing spondylitis.

This clonotype appeared a few times. The chain has TRBV7-8 and TRBJ1-5; 7 bases line up with TRBD1. Trimming at V came to 5 bases and at J to 1 base, leaving 11 bases not matched to a gene. The CDR3 extends over 17 amino acids. Germline loops: CDR1 SGHVS, CDR2 FQNEAQ. The CDR3 nucleotides read TGTGCCAGCAGCATCGGTTACAGGGGTAACAGCAATCAGCCCCAGCATTTT. This translates into CASSIGYRGNSNQPQHF.

This clonotype was recorded only once. The chain has TRBV9 and TRBJ2-1; 11 nucleotides match TRBD2. This CDR3 is 17 amino acids long. The V gene's germline CDR1 is SGDLS and CDR2 YYNGEE. With 4 bases clipped from V and 4 bases from J, the junction kept 10 bases outside the gene matches. In DNA form, the CDR3 reads TGTGCCAGCAGCTTCAATGTTCTAGCGGGAGGATACAATGAGCAGTTCTTC. Its translation is CASSFNVLAGGYNEQFF.

The chain links TRBV19 to TRBJ1-5; tentatively, D is TRBD1 (6 bases). Germline V gene sequence: CDR1 LNHDA, CDR2 SQIVND (reference sequence). Trimming pared 5 bases from V and 2 bases from J, leaving 19 bases between. CDR3 length: 17 amino acids. CDR3 sequence reads: CASSSRPAGAGNQPQHF. CDR3 in DNA: TGTGCCAGTAGTTCCCGGCCAGCGGGGGCTGGCAATCAGCCCCAGCATTTT.

This clonotype has just a few counts. V usage is TRBV12-3 or TRBV12-4 and J usage is TRBJ2-7; 10 bases line up with TRBD2. This CDR3 has 16 amino acids. With 3 bases clipped from V and 6 bases from J, the junction kept 11 bases outside the gene matches. CDR3 amino acids: CASSLSLAGVYLEQYF. In DNA, the CDR3 is TGTGCCAGCAGTTTGTCGCTAGCGGGAGTATATCTCGAGCAGTACTTC.

V usage is TRBV6-1 and J usage is TRBJ2-2, with a tentative D call TRBD2 (5 bases). The V end lost 7 bases, the J end lost 5 bases, and 26 bases lay between the germline ends. This CDR3 contains 18 residues. CDR1 MNHNS and CDR2 SASEGT come from the germline V gene. The CDR3 loop reads CASMKGKPGILGTGELFF. CDR3 DNA: TGTGCCAGCATGAAGGGAAAACCGGGAATCCTCGGGACCGGGGAGCTGTTTTTT.

The chain couples TRBV16 to TRBJ2-3, with a possible D match to TRBD2 (6 bases). V was cut by 4 bases and J by 1 base, with 9 bases left in between. The CDR3 loop spans 14 amino acids. Germline V lookup: CDR1 KGHSY, CDR2 FQNENV. For the CDR3, the DNA is TGTGCCAGCAGCCCCGGGAGACGCACAGATACGCAGTATTTT. This encodes CASSPGRRTDTQYF.

The chain employs TRBV3-1 and TRBJ2-7; D is undetermined. Trimming pared 0 bases from V and 0 bases from J, leaving 6 bases between. This CDR3 region has 14 residues. Germline V lookup: CDR1 LGHDT, CDR2 YNNKEL (reference sequence). CDR3 loop: CASSQEVSSYEQYF. The CDR3 nucleotides are TGTGCCAGCAGCCAAGAGGTCAGCTCCTACGAGCAGTACTTC.

This clonotype was seen a handful of times. The chain carries TRBV11-2 and TRBJ2-3; maybe TRBD2 (5 bases). Germline-derived CDR1 and CDR2 are SGHAT and FQNNGV. There are 15 residues in the CDR3. Trimming cost V 1 base and J 0 bases, with 8 bases left between them. CDR3 region: CASSLAGFSTDTQYF. CDR3 DNA: TGTGCCAGCAGCTTAGCGGGGTTTAGCACAGATACGCAGTATTTT. Drawing the rest from reference TRBV11-2 and TRBJ2-3, the complete variable domain is EAGVAQSPRYKIIEKRQSVAFWCNPISGHATLYWYQQILGQGPKLLIQFQNNGVVDDSQLPKDRFSAERLKGVDSTLKIQPAKLEDSAVYLCASSLAGFSTDTQYFGPGTRLTVL.

The chain employs TRBV12-3 or TRBV12-4 and TRBJ2-7; 11 nucleotides align to TRBD2. The V and J ends lost 2 bases and 5 bases, in that order; junction bases with no gene match: 5. This CDR3 comprises 15 residues. The DNA for the CDR3 is TGTGCCAGCAGTTTAACACTAGCGGGAGCCCACGAGCAGTACTTC. It encodes CASSLTLAGAHEQYF.

J is TRBJ1-4 and V is TRBV5-1; D might be TRBD1 (5 bases). Trimming left V 4 bases short and J 2 bases short, with 9 bases between. Germline loops: CDR1 SGHRS, CDR2 YFSETQ. The CDR3 loop spans 14 amino acids. The chain's CDR3 is CASSPTATNEKLFF. The CDR3 DNA reads TGCGCCAGCAGCCCGACAGCTACTAATGAAAAACTGTTTTTT.

This clonotype was observed a handful of times. This sequence joins TRBV30 and TRBJ2-7, with TRBD2 identical over 9 bases. CDR3 length equals 15 residues. The germline V gene has CDR1 GTSNPN and CDR2 SVGIG (reference sequence). With 0 bases clipped from V and 2 bases from J, the junction kept 5 bases outside the gene matches. CDR3 in DNA: TGTGCCTGGAGTGTGTTACTAGCGGGTACCTACGAGCAGTACTTC. Its translation is CAWSVLLAGTYEQYF.

In this sample, this clonotype turned up many times. This rearrangement joins TRBV18 to TRBJ2-6; D not certain. Germline-derived CDR1 and CDR2 are KGHSH and LQKENI. The CDR3 extends over 12 amino acids. V lost 1 base and J 7 bases, leaving 2 bases between the germline ends. CDR3 in DNA: TGTGCCAGCTCACCACGTGCCAACGTCCTGACTTTC. Protein sequence: CASSPRANVLTF.

This clonotype was recorded a few times. The J gene is TRBJ1-3, the V gene TRBV21-1; the D call in the table, TRBD1, was not verified against the DNA. TRBV21-1 is recorded as a pseudogene. CDR3 size: 17 residues. The CDR3 DNA is TGTGCCAGCCCGGGACAGGGCAAATCCCTCTCTGGAAACACCATATATTTT. Amino acid sequence: CASPGQGKSLSGNTIYF.

The chain combines TRBV5-1 with TRBJ2-7; D might be TRBD1 (5 bases). Trimming took off 4 bases at V and 4 bases at J, with 15 bases between the two ends. CDR1 is SGHRS, CDR2 YFSETQ, per germline. This CDR3 contains 14 residues. The CDR3 DNA follows: TGCGCCAGCAGCACCGACAGCATAAGGTACGAGCAGTACTTC. It yields the protein CASSTDSIRYEQYF.

The chain uses TRBV5-1 and TRBJ2-2, with 9 bases aligning to TRBD1. This CDR3 has 15 amino acids. Trimming removed 8 bases from V and 5 bases from J; junction bases left unmatched: 10. CDR1 and CDR2 from the germline V gene are SGHRS and YFSETQ. CDR3 amino acids: CASHRGTGSTGELFF. CDR3 sequence (DNA): TGCGCCAGTCACCGCGGGACAGGGTCAACCGGGGAGCTGTTTTTT. The full variable domain, completed using reference TRBV5-1 and TRBJ2-2, is KAGVTQTPRYLIKTRGQQVTLSCSPISGHRSVSWYQQTPGQGLQFLFEYFSETQRNKGNFPGRFSGRQFSNSRSEMNVSTLELGDSALYLCASHRGTGSTGELFFGEGSRLTVL.

This rearrangement joins TRBV3-1 to TRBJ1-1; the D is unclear. The ends were cut back, 3 bases at V and 5 bases at J, with 10 bases in the middle. The CDR3 sequence is 13 residues long. The germline V gene has CDR1 LGHDT and CDR2 YNNKEL (reference sequence). CDR3 in amino acids: CASSHKRVTEAFF. The CDR3 bases are TGTGCCAGCAGCCATAAGAGGGTTACTGAAGCTTTCTTT.

The chain uses TRBV7-2 and TRBJ1-4; 7 positions agree with TRBD1. J was trimmed by 4 bases and V by 5 bases; bases with no gene match: 7. This CDR3 is 15 amino acids long. The germline gives CDR1 SGHTA, CDR2 FQGNSA. CDR3 region: CASSIGGAGNEKLFF. The CDR3 region has the DNA TGTGCCAGCAGCATAGGGGGCGCCGGTAATGAAAAACTGTTTTTT.